This T cell receptor beta chain comes out of a study of memory CD4+ T cells and cytomegalovirus serostatus. Study as a whole: Healthy Belgian adult donors included nine or ten CMV-positive and 24 CMV-negative people.

This CDR3 comprises 13 residues. The V end was cut by 11 bases, the J end by 9 bases, with 22 bases between. From germline, CDR1 is SEHNR and CDR2 FQNEAQ (reference sequence). Study results and limitations: The CMV-associated TCR signature appears largely within the CD4+ memory repertoire.

In the authors' workflow: After removing out-of-frame reads, 2 million to 2.5 million distinct TCRbeta sequences remained. This table comes from immunoSEQ multiplex PCR, and its TCRdb copy is limited to in-frame clones, with some not included. V and J calls and clone size are given by that table; D and trimming were obtained from the DNA. Among 35,000 to 55,000 clones, 75% to 85% were seen once, and the ten largest hold approximately 0.85%. The sort gate was single viable CD3+CD4+CD8-CD45RO+ cells for memory CD4+ T cells. Serum IgG to CMV pp150, pp28, p38 and p52 defined serostatus. As concerns this clone: What it binds is not known.

J is TRBJ1-1 and V is TRBV7-9; D gene unclear. This sequence was found in an adult in good health and CMV-seronegative. Sample: memory CD4+ T cells from blood. The CDR3 loop is CASHLSTVPQAFF. The CDR3 DNA is TGTGCCTCTCACCTTTCTACAGTTCCGCAAGCTTTCTTT.